Sequencing of this TCR beta chain was carried out in a study of T cell responses to AZD1222 COVID-19 vaccine. Study results and limitations: Nearly half of spike-specific TCRs reportedly target variant regions that are unmutated in the B.1.351 and B.1.1.7 variants. The CD4 TCRs associated with vaccination extended across spike and predominated at 160-218 and 743-854. The study found Spike-specific TCR breadth and depth rose after two AZD1222 doses. Repertoires were obtained only post-peak T cell response.

In regard to this clone: What it binds is not known.

Germline V gene lookup returns CDR1 SGHDT and CDR2 YYEEEE. The J segment lost 0 bases and the V segment lost 2 bases, leaving 5 bases of the junction unmatched. The CDR3 is made up of 16 amino acids. Produced via immunoSEQ multiplex PCR; TCRdb's table is partial and in-frame only. Here the sample spans about 140,000 clones, about nine tenths being singletons. The input for sequencing was peripheral blood, taken 28 days after the second AZD1222 dose. The V and J genes are TRBV5-6 and TRBJ2-7; 10 bases fit TRBD2. The sequence was collected from an adult who received the AZD1222 COVID-19 vaccine. CDR3 amino acids: CASSLYSSGSSYEQYF. The CDR3 DNA reads as TGTGCCAGCAGCTTATATTCTAGCGGGAGCTCCTACGAGCAGTACTTC.